Listed below are T cell receptor beta chains from one sample, sequenced in a study of blood T cell repertoires in COVID-19. This table comes from immunoSEQ multiplex PCR, and its TCRdb copy is limited to in-frame clones, with some not included. Counted here are about 220,000 clones, roughly 84% occurring once; the ten biggest clones make up about 6.6%. Sequenced: PBMCs or T cells enriched from blood (not recorded which). The receptors were sampled from a middle-aged woman who had recovered from COVID-19. The CDR3 runs from the conserved cysteine through the conserved F or W. The order of the fields is D gene, J gene, V gene, CDR3 protein, CDR3 DNA. A D gene is named only where the DNA matches it firmly.

. | TRBJ2-1 | TRBV24-1 | CATSSGRGNEQFF | TGTGCCACCTCCTCCGGGAGAGGCAATGAGCAGTTCTTC
TRBD1 | TRBJ2-7 | TRBV11-2 | CASSHNPTGDEQYF | TGTGCCAGCAGCCATAATCCCACAGGGGACGAGCAGTACTTC
TRBD1 | TRBJ1-5 | TRBV7-8 | CASSPFGNRGDQPQHF | TGTGCCAGCAGCCCCTTTGGGAACAGGGGAGATCAGCCCCAGCATTTT
TRBD2 | TRBJ2-3 | TRBV7-2 | CASSFAGGVTDTQYF | TGTGCCAGCAGCTTTGCGGGAGGGGTCACAGATACGCAGTATTTT
TRBD1 | TRBJ1-2 | TRBV2 | CASSEAGDSSNYGYTF | TGTGCCAGCAGTGAAGCGGGGGACAGCTCAAACTATGGCTACACCTTC
. | TRBJ2-2 | TRBV7-2 | CASSLNPGGELFF | TGTGCCAGCAGCTTAAATCCCGGCGGGGAGCTGTTTTTT
TRBD1 | TRBJ1-2 | TRBV28 | CASSLLRAQGDYGYTF | TGTGCCAGCAGTCTGCTTCGGGCCCAGGGGGACTATGGCTACACCTTC
. | TRBJ1-5 | TRBV30 | CAWSVGAGLFDQPQHF | TGTGCCTGGAGTGTAGGGGCAGGGCTTTTCGATCAGCCCCAGCATTTT
. | TRBJ1-4 | TRBV19 | CARSLGGEGGEKLFF | TGTGCCCGTAGTTTGGGGGGGGAAGGAGGGGAAAAACTGTTTTTT
TRBD2 | TRBJ2-1 | TRBV28 | CASKGLAGTRSYNEQFF | TGTGCCAGCAAGGGACTAGCGGGAACTCGCTCCTACAATGAGCAGTTCTTC
TRBD1 | TRBJ1-3 | TRBV5-6 | CASSHSFRGPRNTIYF | TGTGCCAGCAGCCATTCTTTCAGGGGGCCTCGAAACACCATATATTTT
. | TRBJ1-2 | TRBV7-3 | CAIPGHWGYGYTF | TGTGCCATTCCGGGACATTGGGGCTATGGCTACACCTTC
TRBD1 | TRBJ2-1 | TRBV10-3 | CAIRRDRGRNEQFF | TGTGCCATCAGGCGGGACAGGGGACGCAATGAGCAGTTCTTC
TRBD1 | TRBJ1-3 | TRBV27 | CASSPGQGESGNTIYF | TGTGCCAGCAGCCCGGGACAGGGGGAATCTGGAAACACCATATATTTT
TRBD2 | TRBJ2-2 | TRBV7-2 | CASSLGLANTGELFF | TGTGCCAGCAGCCTGGGACTAGCGAACACCGGGGAGCTGTTTTTT
. | TRBJ2-5 | TRBV27 | CASRGSSYQETQYF | TGTGCCAGCAGGGGGAGTTCTTACCAAGAGACCCAGTACTTC
. | TRBJ1-1 | TRBV6-5 | CASSWAGGETEAFF | TGTGCCAGCAGTTGGGCAGGAGGGGAAACTGAAGCTTTCTTT
TRBD2 | TRBJ2-1 | TRBV7-9 | CASSLGSSGRPSYNEQFF | TGTGCCAGCAGCTTAGGCTCTAGCGGGAGGCCCTCCTACAATGAGCAGTTCTTC
. | TRBJ1-6 | TRBV12-3/TRBV12-4 | CASSQDFSPLHF | TGTGCCAGCAGCCAGGACTTTTCACCCCTCCACTTT
. | TRBJ1-5 | TRBV27 | CASSGSIRGKSYSNQPQHF | TGTGCCAGCAGTGGCTCTATCAGGGGAAAATCTTATAGCAATCAGCCCCAGCATTTT
TRBD1 | TRBJ2-2 | TRBV27 | CASRPGTGAAELFF | TGTGCCAGCAGACCCGGGACAGGGGCGGCGGAGCTGTTTTTT
. | TRBJ2-5 | TRBV30 | CAWSGQTYQETQYF | TGTGCCTGGAGTGGACAAACGTACCAAGAGACCCAGTACTTC
TRBD2 | TRBJ2-1 | TRBV30 | CAWSAYPETSGRGDEQFF | TGTGCCTGGAGTGCATACCCCGAGACTAGCGGGAGAGGGGATGAGCAGTTCTTC